The entry below gives a single T cell receptor (beta chain) sequence along with its context. This clone's antigen is unknown. One base away there is no much larger clone; base qualities are not given. These data originate in a study of blood T cells in healthy people across ages (dated by TCRdb to the mid-2010s). Study-level background: In model experiments, template switching captured about one uniquely barcoded TCR beta cDNA molecule for every two T cells. Two additional independent replicas of 1 million unique cDNA reads from the same blood draw were analyzed for two donors (one aged 18 to 29 and one aged 80 or older). Four age groups were formed from the donors: young (average approximately 15 years), middle-aged (around 37), aged (62) and long-lived (around 82). Using deep sequencing normalized with unique cDNA molecular identifiers, the study measured how TCR beta repertoire diversity changes with age. To avoid experimental bias, donors of different ages were spread randomly across the sequencing lanes. Overall study results and their limits: Compared with the aged group, the long-lived group had more naive CD4+ T cells, fewer expanded clones and increased TCR diversity, suggesting age selection. Observed TCR beta diversity correlated strongly with the percentage of naive T cells measured by flow cytometry. As age increased, observed TCR beta diversity per million T cells dropped in a roughly linear way, and a significant reduction was already evident by age about 40. Because donor CMV infection status was unknown, age-related changes in expanded clonotypes were potentially confounded. Estimates of total diversity based on one million sequenced T cells were regarded as lower bounds and as underestimates. Because profiling used bulk unsorted PBMCs, naive and antigen-experienced compartments could not be compared conclusively.

The method behind the library was 5' RACE. The sequencer listed for this sample is Illumina HiSeq 2500. A second PCR of 7 to 11 cycles was performed with a sample-barcoded 5' primer and a J-beta primer mix. A template-switch 5' adaptor carrying 12 random nucleotides introduced a unique molecular identifier onto each TCR beta cDNA molecule. At least 2.5 million CDR3-containing paired-end reads were obtained from each sample. First-strand cDNA was synthesized from all RNA with the Mint cDNA synthesis kit, primed by a TRBC-specific oligonucleotide. After uracil-DNA glycosylase treatment, a first 18-cycle PCR used universal primers M1SS and BC2_uni_R on all cDNA. The paper's data handling went like this. For normalization, 1 million high-quality reads were randomly selected from each sample, with every read carrying a distinct molecular identifier. Reads with shared molecular identifiers were discarded instead of being binned into consensus sequences. CDR3 identification, clonotype clustering and error correction used MiTCR with a Q25 quality threshold and the strictest error-elimination algorithm. A nonparametric unseen species model with Euler transformation was used to estimate lower-bound total TCR beta diversity. TCRdb trimmed the raw reads at Q25, called clones with MiXCR and kept productive beta chains. Each entry is one CDR3 protein sequence, shown with its most common DNA and genes. V and J calls and clone size were set by TCRdb, not the authors. In this sample the table shows about 730,000 distinct CDR3 sequences, approximately 39% of which occur a single time. The ten largest clones represent 20% of the sample.

The approximately 39 donors, aged about 6 to 95 years, were systemically healthy Caucasian individuals from Russia. Ten milliliters of peripheral blood were drawn from each donor into EDTA-treated Vacutainer tubes. Ficoll-Paque density-gradient centrifugation was used to isolate PBMCs, with at least 7 million obtained per sample. Trizol reagent was used to extract total RNA from the PBMCs, yielding at least 6 micrograms per sample. For every donor, an aliquot of PBMCs went through flow cytometry to measure the percentages of naive CD45RAhigh/CD27high T cells. This sequence was found in a woman aged 60-75 years in good health. Sequencing was done on a sample of blood.

The nucleotides are TGTGCCAGCAGCGTACAGGGGGCGCAAAACAATGAGCAGTACTTC. Its protein product is CASSVQGAQNNEQYF. The chain is made from TRBV9 and TRBJ2-7; TRBD1 matches 8 bases in the middle. CDR1 is given as SGDLS and CDR2 as YYNGEE, both from the germline V gene. From V the trimming removes 1 base and from J it removes 7 bases, while the gene matches leave 10 bases of the junction unaccounted for. The cysteine opens and the phenylalanine closes a CDR3 of 15 amino acids. The read is trimmed to its CDR3 DNA, 45 bases read in frame from base 1.